This T cell receptor (beta chain) was recorded in a study of control samples from healthy donors and cancer patients. The method was immunoSEQ multiplex PCR; TCRdb's version includes in-frame clones alone and lacks a portion of them. The repertoire includes over 100,000 clones, 75% to 95% of them detected once, and under 4.5% sits in the top ten. CDR1 is SGHVS and CDR2 is FQNEAQ in the germline V gene. This CDR3 comprises 15 residues. The J segment lost 9 bases and the V segment lost 6 bases, leaving 13 bases of the junction unmatched. The chain employs TRBV7-8 and TRBJ2-1; 8 positions match TRBD2. Sequences were obtained from blood. This clonotype originated in a human donor in good health. The donor label of this sample is uncertain. The CDR3 nucleotides read TGTGCCAGCAGAAACGCCGGGACTAGGTCAATTGAGCAGTTCTTC. Amino acid sequence: CASRNAGTRSIEQFF.